The clone carrying this T cell receptor (beta chain) was counted a few times. Its cognate antigen is unknown. The data were obtained in a study of cytomegalovirus exposure and HLA in healthy donors. Study-wide background: Researchers found that just over 80% of almost 400 genotyped donors fell within the Caucasian-associated ancestry cluster. Findings and limits, study-wide: Later analysis suggested links between common viral pathogens and several top significant clusters.

With 1 base clipped from V and 4 bases from J, the junction kept 4 bases outside the gene matches. The CDR3 sequence is 15 residues long. CDR1 and CDR2 (germline): SGHTA, FQGNSA. 13 Jbeta primers and 60 Vbeta primers were used for the PCR. Profiled with immunoSEQ multiplex PCR; TCRdb holds only in-frame clones, not every one. The sample consists of more than 60,000 clones, about 78% of them appearing once. This receptor was obtained from a young man in good health and CMV-seronegative. V gene TRBV7-2 combines with J gene TRBJ1-5; TRBD1 matches 7 bases. Input material: PBMCs. Here the CDR3 DNA reads TGTGCCAGCAGCTTAGGCACAGGGGCTAATCAGCCCCAGCATTTT. This codes for CASSLGTGANQPQHF.